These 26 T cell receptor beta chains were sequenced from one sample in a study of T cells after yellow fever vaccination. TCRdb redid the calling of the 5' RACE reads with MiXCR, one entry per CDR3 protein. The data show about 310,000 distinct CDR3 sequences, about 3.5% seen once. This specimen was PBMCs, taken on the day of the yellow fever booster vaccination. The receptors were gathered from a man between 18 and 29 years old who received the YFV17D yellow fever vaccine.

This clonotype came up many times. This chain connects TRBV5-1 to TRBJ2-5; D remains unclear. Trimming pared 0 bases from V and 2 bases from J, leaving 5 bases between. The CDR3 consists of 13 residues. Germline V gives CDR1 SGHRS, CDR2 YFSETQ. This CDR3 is CASSLASQETQYF. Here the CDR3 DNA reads TGCGCCAGCAGCTTGGCCTCGCAAGAGACCCAGTACTTC.

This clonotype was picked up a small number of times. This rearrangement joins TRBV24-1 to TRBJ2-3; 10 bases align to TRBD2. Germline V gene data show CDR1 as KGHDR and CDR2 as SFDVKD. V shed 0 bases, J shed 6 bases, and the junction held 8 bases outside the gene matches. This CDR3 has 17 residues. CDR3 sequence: CATSDLRTSGAVDTQYF. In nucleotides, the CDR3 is TGTGCCACCAGTGATTTGCGTACTAGCGGGGCGGTGGATACGCAGTATTTT.

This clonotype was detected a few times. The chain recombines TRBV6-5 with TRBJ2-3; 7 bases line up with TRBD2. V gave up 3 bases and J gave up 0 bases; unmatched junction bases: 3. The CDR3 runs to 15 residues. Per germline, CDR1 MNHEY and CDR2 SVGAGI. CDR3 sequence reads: CASSYAGESTDTQYF. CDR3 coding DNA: TGTGCCAGCAGTTATGCGGGGGAGAGCACAGATACGCAGTATTTT.

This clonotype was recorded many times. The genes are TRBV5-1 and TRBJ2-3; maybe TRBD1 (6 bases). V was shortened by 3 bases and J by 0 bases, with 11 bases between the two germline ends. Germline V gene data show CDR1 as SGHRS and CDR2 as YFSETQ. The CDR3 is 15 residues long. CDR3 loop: CASSWYRESTDTQYF. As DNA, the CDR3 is TGCGCCAGCAGCTGGTACAGGGAAAGCACAGATACGCAGTATTTT.

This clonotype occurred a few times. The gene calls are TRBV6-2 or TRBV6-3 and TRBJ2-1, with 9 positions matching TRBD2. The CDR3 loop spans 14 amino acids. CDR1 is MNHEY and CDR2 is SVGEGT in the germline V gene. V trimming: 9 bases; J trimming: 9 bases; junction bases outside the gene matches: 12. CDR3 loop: CASTRTSAGSEQFF. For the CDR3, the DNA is TGTGCCAGTACCAGGACTAGCGCGGGAAGTGAGCAGTTCTTC.

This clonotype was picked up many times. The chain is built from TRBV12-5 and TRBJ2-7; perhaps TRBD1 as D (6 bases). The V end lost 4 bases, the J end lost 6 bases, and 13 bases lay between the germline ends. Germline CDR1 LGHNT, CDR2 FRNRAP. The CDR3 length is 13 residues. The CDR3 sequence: CASGSPNRVEQYF. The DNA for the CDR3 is TGTGCTAGTGGTTCCCCCAACAGGGTCGAGCAGTACTTC.

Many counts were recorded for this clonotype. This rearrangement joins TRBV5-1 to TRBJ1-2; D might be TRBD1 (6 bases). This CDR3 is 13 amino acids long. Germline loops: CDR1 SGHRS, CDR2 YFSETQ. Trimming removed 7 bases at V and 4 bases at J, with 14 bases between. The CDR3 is CASGPGESYGYTF. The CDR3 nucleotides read TGCGCCAGCGGGCCAGGGGAATCCTATGGCTACACCTTC.

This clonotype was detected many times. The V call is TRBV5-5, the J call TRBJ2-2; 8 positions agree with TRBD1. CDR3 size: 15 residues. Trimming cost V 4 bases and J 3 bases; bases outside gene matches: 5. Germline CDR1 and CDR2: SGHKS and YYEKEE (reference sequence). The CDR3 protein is CASSRTGIDTGELFF. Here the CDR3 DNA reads TGTGCCAGCAGCCGGACAGGGATCGACACCGGGGAGCTGTTTTTT.

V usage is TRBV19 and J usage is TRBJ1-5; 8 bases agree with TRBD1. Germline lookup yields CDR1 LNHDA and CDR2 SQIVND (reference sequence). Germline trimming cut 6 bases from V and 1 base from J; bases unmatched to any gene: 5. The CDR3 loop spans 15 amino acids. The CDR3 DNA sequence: TGTGCCAGTAGCACCTGGACAGGGAGCAATCAGCCCCAGCATTTT. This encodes CASSTWTGSNQPQHF. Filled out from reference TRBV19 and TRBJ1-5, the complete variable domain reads DGGITQSPKYLFRKEGQNVTLSCEQNLNHDAMYWYRQDPGQGLRLIYYSQIVNDFQKGDIAEGYSVSREKKESFPLTVTSAQKNPTAFYLCASSTWTGSNQPQHFGDGTRLSIL.

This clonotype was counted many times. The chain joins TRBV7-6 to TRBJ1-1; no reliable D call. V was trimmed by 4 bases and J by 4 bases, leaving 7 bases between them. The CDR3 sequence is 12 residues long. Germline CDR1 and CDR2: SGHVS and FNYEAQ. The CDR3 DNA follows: TGTGCCAGCAGCTCCTTCGGCACTGAAGCTTTCTTT. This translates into CASSSFGTEAFF.

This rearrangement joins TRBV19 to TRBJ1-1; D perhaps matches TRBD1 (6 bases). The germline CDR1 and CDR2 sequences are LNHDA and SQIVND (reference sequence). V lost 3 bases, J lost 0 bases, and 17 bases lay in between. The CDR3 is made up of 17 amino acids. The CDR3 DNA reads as TGTGCCAGTAGTATCCCCCCTGGACAGCGCCTGAACACTGAAGCTTTCTTT. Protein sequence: CASSIPPGQRLNTEAFF.

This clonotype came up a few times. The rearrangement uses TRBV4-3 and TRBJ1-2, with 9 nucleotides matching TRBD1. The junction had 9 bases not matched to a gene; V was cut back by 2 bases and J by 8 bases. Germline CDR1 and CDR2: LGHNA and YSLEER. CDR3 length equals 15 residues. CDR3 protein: CASSQIGDRVGGYTF. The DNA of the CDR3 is TGCGCCAGCAGCCAAATAGGGGACAGGGTGGGAGGCTACACCTTC.

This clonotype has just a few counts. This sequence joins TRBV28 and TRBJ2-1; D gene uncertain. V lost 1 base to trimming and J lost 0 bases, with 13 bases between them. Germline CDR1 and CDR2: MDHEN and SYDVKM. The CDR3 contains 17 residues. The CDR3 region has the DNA TGTGCCAGCAGTTTATCCACGACCTTAGGCTCCTACAATGAGCAGTTCTTC. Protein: CASSLSTTLGSYNEQFF. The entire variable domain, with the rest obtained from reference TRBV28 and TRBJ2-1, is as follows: DVKVTQSSRYLVKRTGEKVFLECVQDMDHENMFWYRQDPGLGLRLIYFSYDVKMKEKGDIPEGYSVSREKKERFSLILESASTNQTSMYLCASSLSTTLGSYNEQFFGPGTRLTVL.

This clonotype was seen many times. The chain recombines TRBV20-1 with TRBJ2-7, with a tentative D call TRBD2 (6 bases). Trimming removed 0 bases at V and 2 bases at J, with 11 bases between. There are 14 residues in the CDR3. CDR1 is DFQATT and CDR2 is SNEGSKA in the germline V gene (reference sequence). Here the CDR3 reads CSARDPRGTYEQYV. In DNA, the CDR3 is TGCAGTGCTAGAGATCCCCGGGGGACCTACGAGCAGTACGTC.

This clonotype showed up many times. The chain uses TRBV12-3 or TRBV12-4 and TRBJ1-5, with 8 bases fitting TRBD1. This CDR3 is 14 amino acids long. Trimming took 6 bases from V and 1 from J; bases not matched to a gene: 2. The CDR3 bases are TGTGCCAGCAGACAGGGGGGCAGCAATCAGCCCCAGCATTTT. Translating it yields CASRQGGSNQPQHF.

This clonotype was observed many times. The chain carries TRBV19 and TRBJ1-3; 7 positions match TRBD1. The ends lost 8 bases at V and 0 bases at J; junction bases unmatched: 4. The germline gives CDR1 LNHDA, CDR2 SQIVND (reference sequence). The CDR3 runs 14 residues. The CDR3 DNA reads TGTGCCAGTCGACCAGGGGGCTCTGGAAACACCATATATTTT. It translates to CASRPGGSGNTIYF. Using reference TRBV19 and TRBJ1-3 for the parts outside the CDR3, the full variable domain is DGGITQSPKYLFRKEGQNVTLSCEQNLNHDAMYWYRQDPGQGLRLIYYSQIVNDFQKGDIAEGYSVSREKKESFPLTVTSAQKNPTAFYLCASRPGGSGNTIYFGEGSWLTVV.

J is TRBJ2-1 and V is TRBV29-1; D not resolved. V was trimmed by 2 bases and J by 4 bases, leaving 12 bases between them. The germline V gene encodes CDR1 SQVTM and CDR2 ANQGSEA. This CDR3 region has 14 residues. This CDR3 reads CSVEIRTVYNEQFF. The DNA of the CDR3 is TGCAGCGTTGAAATAAGAACAGTATACAATGAGCAGTTCTTC.

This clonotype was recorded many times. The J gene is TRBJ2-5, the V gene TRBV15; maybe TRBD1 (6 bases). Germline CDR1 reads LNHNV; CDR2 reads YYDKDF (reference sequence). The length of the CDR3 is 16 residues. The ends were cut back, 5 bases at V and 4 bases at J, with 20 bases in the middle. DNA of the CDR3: TGTGCCACCAGCTTACCCCGGGACATCCACCCAGAGACCCAGTACTTC. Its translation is CATSLPRDIHPETQYF. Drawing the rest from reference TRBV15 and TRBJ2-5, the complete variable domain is DAMVIQNPRYQVTQFGKPVTLSCSQTLNHNVMYWYQQKSSQAPKLLFHYYDKDFNNEADTPDNFQSRRPNTSFCFLDIRSPGLGDTAMYLCATSLPRDIHPETQYFGPGTRLLVL.

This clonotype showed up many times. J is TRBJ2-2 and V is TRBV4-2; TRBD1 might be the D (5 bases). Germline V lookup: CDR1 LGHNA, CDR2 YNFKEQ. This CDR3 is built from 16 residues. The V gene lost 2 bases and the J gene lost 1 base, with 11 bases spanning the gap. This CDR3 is CASSQTGPQNTGELFF. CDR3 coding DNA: TGTGCCAGCAGCCAAACAGGACCTCAGAACACCGGGGAGCTGTTTTTT.

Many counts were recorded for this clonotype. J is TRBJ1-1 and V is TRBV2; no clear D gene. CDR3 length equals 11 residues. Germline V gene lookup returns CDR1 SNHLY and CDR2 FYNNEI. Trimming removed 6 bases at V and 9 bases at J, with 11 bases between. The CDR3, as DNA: TGTGCCAGCAGGACTATTCTGCAAGCTTTCTTT. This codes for CASRTILQAFF.

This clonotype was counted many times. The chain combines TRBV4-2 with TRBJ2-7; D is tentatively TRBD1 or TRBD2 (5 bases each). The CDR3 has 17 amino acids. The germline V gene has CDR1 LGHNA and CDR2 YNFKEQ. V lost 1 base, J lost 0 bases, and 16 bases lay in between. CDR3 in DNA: TGTGCCAGCAGCCAAGGAGGGGTAGAACCCCGCTCCTACGAGCAGTACTTC. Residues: CASSQGGVEPRSYEQYF.

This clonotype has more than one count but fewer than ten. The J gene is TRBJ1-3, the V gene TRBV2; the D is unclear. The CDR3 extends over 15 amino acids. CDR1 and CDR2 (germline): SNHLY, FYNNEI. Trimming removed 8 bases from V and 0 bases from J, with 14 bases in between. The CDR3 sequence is CASLPLPSSGNTIYF. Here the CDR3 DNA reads TGTGCCAGCCTACCCCTCCCCTCCTCTGGAAACACCATATATTTT.

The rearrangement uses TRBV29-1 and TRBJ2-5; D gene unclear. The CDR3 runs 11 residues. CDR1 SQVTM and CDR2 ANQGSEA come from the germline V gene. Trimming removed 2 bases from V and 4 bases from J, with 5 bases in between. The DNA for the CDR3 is TGCAGCGTTGAATCGGTAGAGACCCAGTACTTC. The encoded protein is CSVESVETQYF.

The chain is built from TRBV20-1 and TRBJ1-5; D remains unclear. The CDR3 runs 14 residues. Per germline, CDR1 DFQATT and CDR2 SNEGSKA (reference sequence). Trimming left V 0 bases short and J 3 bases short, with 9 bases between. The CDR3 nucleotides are TGCAGTGCTAGAGAGTCCGGGCCCAATCAGCCCCAGCATTTT. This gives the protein CSARESGPNQPQHF.

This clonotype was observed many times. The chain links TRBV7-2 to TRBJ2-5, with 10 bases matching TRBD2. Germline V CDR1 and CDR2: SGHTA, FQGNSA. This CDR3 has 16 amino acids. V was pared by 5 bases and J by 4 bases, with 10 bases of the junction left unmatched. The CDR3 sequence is CASSTGTSVWGETQYF. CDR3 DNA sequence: TGTGCCAGCAGCACCGGGACTAGCGTTTGGGGAGAGACCCAGTACTTC.

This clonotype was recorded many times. DNA of the CDR3: TGTGCCAGCAGCGCAAGGGGGGTAGGCTCCTACGAGCAGTACTTC. This gives the protein CASSARGVGSYEQYF. The chain couples TRBV11-2 to TRBJ2-7; either TRBD1 or TRBD2 may supply D (6 bases each). CDR1 is SGHAT and CDR2 is FQNNGV in the germline V gene. Trimming took off 5 bases at V and 0 bases at J, with 14 bases between the two ends. This CDR3 has 15 residues.